This TCR beta chain was sequenced in a study of blood T cells in healthy people across ages. Broader study findings: The fall in TCR beta diversity per million T cells was roughly linear with age.

This clonotype was seen ten or more times. The antigen remains unidentified. A sample-barcoded 5' primer and a J-beta primer mix were used in a second PCR of about 7 to 12 cycles. Every single cDNA molecule received a tag from a template-switch adaptor with 12 random nucleotides. At least 3 million CDR3-containing paired-end reads were obtained per sample. One entry per CDR3 protein results from TCRdb running MiXCR on the 5' RACE reads. This table holds hundreds of thousands of distinct CDR3 sequences, less than 35% found once. Donors ranged from roughly 6 to 90 years old and were healthy Caucasians in Russia. The source of this sequence is a woman older than 75 in good health. The sequenced sample consisted of blood.

This chain's CDR3 is CSAALNTEAFF. DNA for the CDR3: TGCAGTGCGGCCTTGAACACTGAAGCTTTCTTT. The chain has TRBV20-1 and TRBJ1-1; D not resolved. CDR3 size: 11 residues. Trimming removed 6 bases at V and 0 bases at J, with 5 bases between. The germline V gene encodes CDR1 DFQATT and CDR2 SNEGSKA (reference sequence).